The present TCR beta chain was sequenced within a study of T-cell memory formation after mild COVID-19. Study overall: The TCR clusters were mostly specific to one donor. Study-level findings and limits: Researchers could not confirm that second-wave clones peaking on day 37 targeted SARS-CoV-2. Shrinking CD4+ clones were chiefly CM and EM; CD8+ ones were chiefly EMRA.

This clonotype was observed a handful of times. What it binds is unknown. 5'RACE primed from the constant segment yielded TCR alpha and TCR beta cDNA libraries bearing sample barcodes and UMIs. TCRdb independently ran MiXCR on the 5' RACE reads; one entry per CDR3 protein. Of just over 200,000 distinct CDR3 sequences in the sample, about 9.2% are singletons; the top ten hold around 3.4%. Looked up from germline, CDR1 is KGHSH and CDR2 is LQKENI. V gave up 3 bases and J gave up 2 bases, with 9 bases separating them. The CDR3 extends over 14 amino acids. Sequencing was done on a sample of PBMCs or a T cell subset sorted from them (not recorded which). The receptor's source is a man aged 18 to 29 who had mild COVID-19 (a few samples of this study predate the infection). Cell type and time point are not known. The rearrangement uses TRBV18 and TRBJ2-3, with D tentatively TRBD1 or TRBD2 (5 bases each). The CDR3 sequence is CASSPSGTTDTQYF. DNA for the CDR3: TGTGCCAGCTCACCGTCCGGGACCACAGATACGCAGTATTTT.